These T cell receptor beta chains were read from a single sample in a study of cytomegalovirus exposure and HLA in healthy donors. Only in-frame clones appear in the TCRdb table, and some are missing; sequencing was by immunoSEQ multiplex PCR. This table has under 200,000 clones, under 85% appearing once. Sequencing was done on a sample of PBMCs. These receptors were obtained from a female donor in good health and CMV-seronegative. Both conserved end residues are part of each CDR3. Fields, in order: V gene, J gene, CDR3 protein.

TRBV4-1	TRBJ2-7	CASSQPGTGGQEQYF
TRBV23-1	TRBJ2-1	CASSRCLSPGGVGDEQFF
TRBV19	TRBJ1-1	CASSISPGGKTEAFF
TRBV6-5	TRBJ2-7	CASRPPAGYEQYF
TRBV7-2	TRBJ1-2	CASSRTGGFNSYGYTF
TRBV28	TRBJ2-1	CASSLGLAGGGEQFF
TRBV6-5	TRBJ1-2	CASSYSIWGRGDGYTF
TRBV6-5	TRBJ1-2	CASSRDRVRYGYTF
TRBV5-1	TRBJ2-2	CASSLTGKNTGELFF
TRBV28	TRBJ1-1	CASSLGQGASTEAFF
TRBV10-3	TRBJ1-1	CAISEGVNTEAFF
TRBV6-5	TRBJ1-6	CASSPTGNSPLHF
TRBV7-9	TRBJ2-1	CASNPGLRPGEQFF
TRBV27	TRBJ2-7	CASTRWTSGSDEQYF
TRBV4-1	TRBJ2-5	CASSQSRQVRGKQETQYF
TRBV7-9	TRBJ2-7	CASSLDYEQYF
TRBV7-3	TRBJ2-1	CASSLGTSETMFF
TRBV6-4	TRBJ2-3	CASASGGDTDTQYF
TRBV19	TRBJ1-6	CASTPSSYNSPLHF
TRBV9	TRBJ1-1	CASSVARTGRAEAFF
TRBV11-2	TRBJ2-7	CASSLEQTSGRYEQYF
TRBV15	TRBJ1-5	CATSKPDPGGSNQPQHF
TRBV7-2	TRBJ1-4	CASRRAATNEKLFF
TRBV28	TRBJ1-3	CATTGGTGNTIYF
TRBV7-9	TRBJ1-3	CASSQQYSGNTIYF
TRBV9	TRBJ2-5	CASSPWDRGTSGRGETQYF
TRBV5-5	TRBJ2-7	CASSLDRVRYEQYF
TRBV6-6	TRBJ2-3	CASTLVGTTDTQYF
TRBV7-8	TRBJ2-3	CASSLFTVTDTQYF
TRBV19	TRBJ2-1	CASSIDSLISYNEQFF
TRBV18	TRBJ2-1	CASSSLAGGLDNEQFF
TRBV30	TRBJ2-6	CAWDEGAGANVLTF
TRBV21-1	TRBJ2-7	CASRLTGCYEQYF
TRBV15	TRBJ2-5	CATSRLTGLSQYF
TRBV21-1	TRBJ1-1	CASTGTGLTEAFF
TRBV14	TRBJ2-7	CASSGRDSYEQYF
TRBV30	TRBJ1-1	CAWNPVRGISTEAFF
TRBV30	TRBJ2-5	CAWSPGGMGKETQYF
TRBV5-1	TRBJ2-3	CASVRGGSTDTQYF
TRBV5-1	TRBJ2-2	CASSLSFWTSNTGELFF
TRBV7-2	TRBJ2-4	CASSFDRGEDIQYF
TRBV30	TRBJ1-2	CAWRGKTDLYGYTF
TRBV29-1	TRBJ1-6	CSVEDRAPGGLHF
TRBV5-4	TRBJ1-2	CASSSGTMNYGYTF
TRBV5-6	TRBJ1-3	CASSLQGFGNTIYF
TRBV4-3	TRBJ2-3	CASSQGAGEGTDTQYF
TRBV5-1	TRBJ2-1	CASSLDVGANNEQFF
TRBV27	TRBJ1-2	CATRGGTGIYGYTF
TRBV28	TRBJ1-5	CASRESNQPQHF
TRBV5-1	TRBJ2-3	CASSLGGRQDTQYF
TRBV27	TRBJ2-3	CASSPGQGTDTQYF
TRBV28	TRBJ1-4	CASRRGTGTSNEKLFF
TRBV7-7	TRBJ1-3	CASSERLTGGSGNTIYF